This T cell receptor beta chain was identified during a study of a mutant IDH1 vaccine in newly diagnosed glioma. Whole-study context: Vaccination began 4-6 weeks post radiotherapy alone, or with temozolomide cycles. Before enrollment, patients got radiotherapy alone, temozolomide alone, or mostly the combination.

The table came from immunoSEQ multiplex PCR; TCRdb's copy has only in-frame clones and leaves some out. This sample carries roughly 60,000 clones, roughly 81% of them seen once, and the ten largest clones take roughly 4%. Time point meaning: week 23, last vaccination. A single vaccine dose contained 300 ug of mutant IDH1 20-mer peptide, and topical imiquimod was used with it. With regard to this clone: Antigen unknown.

V was shortened by 6 bases and J by 4 bases, with 18 bases between the two germline ends. Germline V lookup: CDR1 KGHSH, CDR2 LQKENI. The CDR3 loop spans 15 amino acids. The input for sequencing was PBMCs, taken from a glioma patient whose treatment included an IDH1 peptide vaccine. The V and J genes are TRBV18 and TRBJ1-2, with D possibly being TRBD1 (5 bases). This receptor was taken from a man in his thirties or forties with glioma. CDR3 loop: CASSPREQGAYGYTF. In DNA form, the CDR3 reads TGTGCCAGCTCCCCGAGAGAGCAGGGCGCCTATGGCTACACCTTC.